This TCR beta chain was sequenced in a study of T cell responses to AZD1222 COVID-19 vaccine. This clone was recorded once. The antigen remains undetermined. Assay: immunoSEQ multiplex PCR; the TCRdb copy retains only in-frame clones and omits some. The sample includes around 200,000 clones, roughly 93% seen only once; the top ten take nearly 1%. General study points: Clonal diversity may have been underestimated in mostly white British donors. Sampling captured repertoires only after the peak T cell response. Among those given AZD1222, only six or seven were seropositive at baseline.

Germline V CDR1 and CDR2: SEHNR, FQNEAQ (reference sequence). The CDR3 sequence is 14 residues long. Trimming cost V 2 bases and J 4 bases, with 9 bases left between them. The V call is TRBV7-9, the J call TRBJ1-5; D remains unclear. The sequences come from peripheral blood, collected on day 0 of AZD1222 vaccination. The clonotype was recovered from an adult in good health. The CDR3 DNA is TGTGCCAGCAGCTTATCGGCCCAGAATCAGCCCCAGCATTTT. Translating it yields CASSLSAQNQPQHF.